A selection of T cell receptor beta chains follows, all from one sample in a study of Graves' ophthalmopathy and Graves' hyperthyroidism. Each CDR3 protein gets one entry after TCRdb re-called the multiplex PCR reads with MiXCR. The sample includes 680,000 or so distinct CDR3 sequences, about 20% of them seen just once. Sample: peripheral blood. The receptors here all came from a woman aged 18-29 years with stable Graves' hyperthyroidism. Some clones in this sample may be carry-over from other donors' samples. Both conserved end residues are part of each CDR3. A D gene is named only where the DNA matches it firmly. Not every row has a clone size; where given, it reads once, few, many or a size class.

j_call d_call v_call clone_size cdr3_aa cdr3_nt
TRBJ1-5 TRBD1 TRBV30 - CAWSPRTGWNNQPQHF TGTGCCTGGAGCCCACGGACAGGGTGGAACAATCAGCCCCAGCATTTT
TRBJ2-5 - TRBV30 many CAWSVQGETQYF TGTGCCTGGAGTGTACAGGGTGAGACCCAGTACTTC
TRBJ2-7 - TRBV6-5 - CASRYTHEQYF TGTGCCAGCCGTTATACACACGAGCAGTACTTC
TRBJ1-6 - TRBV20-1 few CSGGSPLHF TGCAGTGGAGGATCACCCCTCCACTTT
TRBJ2-2 - TRBV7-2 - CASSLVGEVGELFF TGTGCCAGCAGCTTAGTTGGGGAGGTCGGGGAGCTGTTTTTT
TRBJ2-5 - TRBV11-1 few CASGRQVQETQYF TGTGCCAGCGGACGACAAGTACAAGAGACCCAGTACTTC
TRBJ1-2 - TRBV12-3/TRBV12-4 many CASSSRASANYGYTF TGTGCCAGCAGTTCTCGGGCCTCAGCTAACTATGGCTACACCTTC
TRBJ1-1 - TRBV5-1 many CASSLTDSRNTEAFF TGCGCCAGCAGCTTAACGGACAGCCGAAACACTGAAGCTTTCTTT
TRBJ2-5 TRBD2 TRBV5-1 many CASSLRTSGTQETQYF TGCGCCAGCAGCCTTCGCACTAGCGGGACCCAAGAGACCCAGTACTTC
TRBJ1-6 - TRBV7-2 few CASSPFWRGYSPLHF TGTGCCAGCAGCCCCTTTTGGAGGGGGTATTCACCCCTCCACTTT
TRBJ2-6 - TRBV28 few CASNLGQISGANVLTF TGTGCCAGCAACCTAGGACAAATCTCTGGGGCCAACGTCCTGACTTTC
TRBJ2-7 - TRBV28 - CASSIYGPGYSYEQYF TGTGCCAGCAGTATCTACGGGCCGGGGTATTCCTACGAGCAGTACTTC
TRBJ1-2 TRBD1 TRBV29-1 many CSVDQGGGYTF TGCAGCGTTGACCAGGGGGGAGGCTACACCTTC
TRBJ2-5 - TRBV6-1 - CASSTYRTRETQYF TGTGCCAGCAGTACGTACCGGACACGAGAGACCCAGTACTTC
TRBJ2-7 TRBD2 TRBV20-1 many CSARGGFPGLAVYEQYF TGCAGTGCTAGAGGGGGTTTTCCGGGACTAGCAGTCTACGAGCAGTACTTC
TRBJ2-2 TRBD1 TRBV6-1 many CASRLQGANTGELFF TGTGCCAGCAGACTCCAGGGGGCTAACACCGGGGAGCTGTTTTTT
TRBJ1-5 - TRBV4-1 many CASSQAEYSNQPQHF TGCGCCAGCAGCCAAGCGGAGTATAGCAATCAGCCCCAGCATTTT
TRBJ1-5 TRBD1 TRBV19 many CASAGTGDNQPQHF TGTGCCAGCGCCGGGACAGGGGATAATCAGCCCCAGCATTTT
TRBJ1-3 - TRBV11-2 few CASSLDTGTGNTIYF TGTGCCAGCAGCTTAGATACCGGGACTGGAAACACCATATATTTT
TRBJ1-1 TRBD1 TRBV7-3 many CASSPQGAATEAFF TGTGCCAGCAGCCCCCAGGGGGCGGCCACTGAAGCTTTCTTT
TRBJ1-2 TRBD1 TRBV6-1 many CASKEGAPSGYTF TGTGCCAGTAAAGAGGGGGCGCCGAGTGGCTACACCTTC
TRBJ1-1 - TRBV19 - CASSIGPSRGGGGGTEAFF TGTGCCAGTAGTATAGGACCCTCAAGAGGAGGGGGTGGGGGCACTGAAGCTTTCTTT
TRBJ1-2 TRBD1 TRBV12-3/TRBV12-4 - CAIAGGYGYTF TGTGCCATCGCAGGGGGGTATGGCTACACCTTC
TRBJ1-3 TRBD1 TRBV10-3 - CAISGTDSGNTIYF TGTGCCATCTCCGGGACAGACTCTGGAAACACCATATATTTT
TRBJ1-2 - TRBV6-5 many CASSYRPGLVSGYTF TGTGCCAGCAGTTACCGGCCAGGGTTGGTTTCTGGCTACACCTTC
TRBJ1-2 - TRBV7-8 many CASSSYRDTINYGYTF TGTGCCAGCAGCTCGTACCGGGACACCATAAACTATGGCTACACCTTC
TRBJ1-5 - TRBV6-1 - CASTGHLSNQPQHF TGTGCCAGCACGGGACATCTTAGCAATCAGCCCCAGCATTTT
TRBJ1-5 - TRBV24-1 - CATSKDYSNQPQHF TGTGCCACGTCCAAAGATTATAGCAATCAGCCCCAGCATTTT
TRBJ2-5 TRBD1 TRBV12-3/TRBV12-4 - CASSEDRAEETQYF TGTGCCAGCAGCGAGGACAGGGCGGAGGAGACCCAGTACTTC
TRBJ2-2 - TRBV28 many CASVSLGDTGELFF TGTGCCAGCGTTTCGTTAGGGGACACCGGGGAGCTGTTTTTT
TRBJ1-2 TRBD1 TRBV11-2 - CASSFNTGGGYTF TGTGCCAGCAGCTTTAATACAGGGGGTGGCTACACCTTC
TRBJ1-5 - TRBV7-8 once CASSFGRISSNQPQHF TGTGCCAGCAGCTTCGGGCGGATTTCTAGCAATCAGCCCCAGCATTTT
TRBJ1-5 - TRBV20-1 many CSAWGRLGQPQHF TGCAGTGCTTGGGGGCGACTGGGGCAGCCCCAGCATTTT
TRBJ1-5 - TRBV19 many CASTSGRGRGQPQHF TGTGCCAGTACCTCGGGTCGGGGACGCGGGCAGCCCCAGCATTTT
TRBJ1-5 - TRBV12-3/TRBV12-4 many CASSFLAGPGNQPQHF TGTGCCAGCAGTTTTCTCGCCGGGCCGGGAAATCAGCCCCAGCATTTT
TRBJ1-5 - TRBV15 - CATSIGRVGNQPQHF TGTGCCACCAGCATCGGACGAGTCGGCAATCAGCCCCAGCATTTT
TRBJ1-5 TRBD1 TRBV10-3 few CAISDEGTGGNQPQHF TGTGCCATCAGTGATGAGGGGACAGGGGGCAATCAGCCCCAGCATTTT
TRBJ1-1 - TRBV28 many CASSISAPPEAFF TGTGCCAGCAGTATTTCGGCCCCCCCTGAAGCTTTCTTT
TRBJ2-7 TRBD1 TRBV6-1 many CASIPAGGGYEQYF TGTGCCAGCATTCCTGCAGGGGGCGGCTACGAGCAGTACTTC
TRBJ1-2 - TRBV18 many CASSPPGQNYGYTF TGTGCCAGCTCACCCCCCGGGCAGAACTATGGCTACACCTTC
TRBJ2-2 - TRBV6-8 many CASSPGDTGELFF TGTGCCAGCAGTCCGGGGGACACCGGGGAGCTGTTTTTT
TRBJ1-2 TRBD1 TRBV12-3/TRBV12-4 - CASSAPGQGALIYTF TGTGCCAGCAGTGCGCCGGGACAGGGGGCGCTCATCTACACCTTC
TRBJ2-4 - TRBV7-6 many CASSRDAGLNIQYF TGTGCCAGCAGCCGAGATGCAGGCCTGAACATTCAGTACTTC
TRBJ1-6 - TRBV6-5 few CASSYEPRVYSPLHF TGTGCCAGCAGCTACGAACCGCGGGTGTATTCACCCCTCCACTTT
TRBJ2-7 TRBD1 TRBV6-2/TRBV6-3 many CASSYQPPGQGKLEQYF TGTGCCAGCAGTTACCAACCACCGGGACAGGGAAAACTCGAGCAGTACTTC